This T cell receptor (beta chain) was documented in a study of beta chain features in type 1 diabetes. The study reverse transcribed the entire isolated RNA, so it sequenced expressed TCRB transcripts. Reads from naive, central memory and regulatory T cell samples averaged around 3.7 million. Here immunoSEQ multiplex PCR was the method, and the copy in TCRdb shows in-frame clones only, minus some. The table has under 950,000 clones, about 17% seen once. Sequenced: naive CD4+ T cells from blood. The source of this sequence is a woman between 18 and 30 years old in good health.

The CDR3: CAISEAAVTEAFF. In DNA, the CDR3 is TGTGCCATCAGTGAGGCCGCGGTCACTGAAGCTTTCTTT. The chain joins TRBV10-3 to TRBJ1-1; D not certain. Trimming removed 2 bases at V and 4 bases at J, with 8 bases between. The CDR3 is 13 amino acids. Germline-derived CDR1 and CDR2 are ENHRY and SYGVKD.